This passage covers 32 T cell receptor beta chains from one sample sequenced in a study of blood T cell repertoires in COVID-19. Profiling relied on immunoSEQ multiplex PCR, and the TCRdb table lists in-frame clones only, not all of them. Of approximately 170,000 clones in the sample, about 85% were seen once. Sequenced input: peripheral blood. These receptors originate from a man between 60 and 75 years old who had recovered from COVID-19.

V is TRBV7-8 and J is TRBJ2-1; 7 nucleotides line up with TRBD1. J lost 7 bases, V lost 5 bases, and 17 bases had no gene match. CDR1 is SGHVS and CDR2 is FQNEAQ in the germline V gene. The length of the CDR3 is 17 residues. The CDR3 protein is CASSPQGGSGRGNEQFF. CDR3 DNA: TGTGCCAGCAGCCCTCAAGGGGGCTCAGGGCGTGGGAATGAGCAGTTCTTC.

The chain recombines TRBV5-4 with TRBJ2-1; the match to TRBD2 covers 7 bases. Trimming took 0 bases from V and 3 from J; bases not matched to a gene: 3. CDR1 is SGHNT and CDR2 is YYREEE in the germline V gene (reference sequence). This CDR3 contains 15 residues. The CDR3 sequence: CASSLVAGIYNEQFF. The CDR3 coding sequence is TGTGCCAGCAGCTTGGTAGCGGGCATCTACAATGAGCAGTTCTTC.

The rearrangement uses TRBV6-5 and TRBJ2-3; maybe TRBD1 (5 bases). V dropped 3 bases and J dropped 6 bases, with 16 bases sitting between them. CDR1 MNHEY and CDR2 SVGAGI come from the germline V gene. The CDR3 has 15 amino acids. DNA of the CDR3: TGTGCCAGCAGTTATCTCCCTCAGGGCCCGGATACGCAGTATTTT. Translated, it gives CASSYLPQGPDTQYF.

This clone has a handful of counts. The CDR3 DNA sequence: TGTGCCAGCAGTCAGACAGCTCCAAAGGGCTACACCTTC. Translating it yields CASSQTAPKGYTF. The V and J genes are TRBV6-2 or TRBV6-3 and TRBJ1-2; D is perhaps TRBD1 (5 bases). Trimming took 5 bases from V and 8 from J, leaving 15 bases between them. The CDR3 has 13 residues. Germline V CDR1 and CDR2: MNHEY, SVGEGT.

The CDR3 loop reads CASSRTGTGLYEQYF. The CDR3 nucleotides read TGTGCCAGCAGTCGGACCGGGACAGGGCTCTACGAGCAGTACTTC. The chain recombines TRBV6-5 with TRBJ2-7; 9 bases line up with TRBD1. With V trimmed by 5 bases and J by 3 bases, 8 bases remained unmatched. CDR3 length: 15 residues. CDR1 MNHEY and CDR2 SVGAGI come from the germline V gene.

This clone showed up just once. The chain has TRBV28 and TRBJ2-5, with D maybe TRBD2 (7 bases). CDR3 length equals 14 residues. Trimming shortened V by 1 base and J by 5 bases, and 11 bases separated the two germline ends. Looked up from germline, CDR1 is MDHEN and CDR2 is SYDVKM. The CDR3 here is CASSLSGGQETQYF. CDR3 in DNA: TGTGCCAGCAGTTTATCGGGGGGCCAGGAGACCCAGTACTTC.

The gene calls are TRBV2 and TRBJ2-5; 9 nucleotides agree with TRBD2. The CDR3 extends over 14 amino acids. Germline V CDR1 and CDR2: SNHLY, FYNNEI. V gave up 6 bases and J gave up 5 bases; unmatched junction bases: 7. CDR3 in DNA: TGTGCCAGCAGCTCGAACAGCGGGGGGGAGACCCAGTACTTC. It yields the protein CASSSNSGGETQYF.

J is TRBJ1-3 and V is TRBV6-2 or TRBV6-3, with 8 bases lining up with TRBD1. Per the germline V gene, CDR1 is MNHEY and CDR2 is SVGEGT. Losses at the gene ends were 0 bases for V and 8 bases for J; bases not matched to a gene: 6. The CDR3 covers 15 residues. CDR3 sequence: CASSYSRQGIDTIYF. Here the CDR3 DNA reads TGTGCCAGCAGTTACTCGCGACAGGGGATTGACACCATATATTTT.

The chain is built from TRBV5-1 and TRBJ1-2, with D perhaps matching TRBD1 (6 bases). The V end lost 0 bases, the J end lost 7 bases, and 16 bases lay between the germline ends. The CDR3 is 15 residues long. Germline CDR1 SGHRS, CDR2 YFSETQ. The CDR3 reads CASSLGGQNPGGYTF. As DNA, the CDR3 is TGCGCCAGCAGCTTGGGGGGACAAAATCCGGGTGGCTACACCTTC. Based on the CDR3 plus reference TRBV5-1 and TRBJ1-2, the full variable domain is KAGVTQTPRYLIKTRGQQVTLSCSPISGHRSVSWYQQTPGQGLQFLFEYFSETQRNKGNFPGRFSGRQFSNSRSEMNVSTLELGDSALYLCASSLGGQNPGGYTFGSGTRLTVV.

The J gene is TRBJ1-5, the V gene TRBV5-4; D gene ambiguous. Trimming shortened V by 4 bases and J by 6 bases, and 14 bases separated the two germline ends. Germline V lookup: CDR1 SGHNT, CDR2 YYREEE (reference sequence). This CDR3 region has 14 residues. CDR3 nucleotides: TGTGCCAGCAGCGCGATGTATTCGGGTCAGCCCCAGCATTTT. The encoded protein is CASSAMYSGQPQHF.

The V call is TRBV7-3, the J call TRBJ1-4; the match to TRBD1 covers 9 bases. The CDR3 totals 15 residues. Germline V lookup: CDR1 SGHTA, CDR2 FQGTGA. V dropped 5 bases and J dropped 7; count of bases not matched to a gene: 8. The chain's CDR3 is CASSPQGANLEKLFF. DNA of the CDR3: TGTGCCAGCAGCCCACAGGGGGCGAATCTTGAAAAACTGTTTTTT.

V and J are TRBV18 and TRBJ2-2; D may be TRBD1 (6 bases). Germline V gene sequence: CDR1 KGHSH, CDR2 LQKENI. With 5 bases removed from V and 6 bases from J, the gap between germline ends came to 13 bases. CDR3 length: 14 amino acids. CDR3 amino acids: CASSDKNRAGELFF. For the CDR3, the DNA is TGTGCCAGCTCAGATAAAAACAGGGCCGGGGAGCTGTTTTTT.

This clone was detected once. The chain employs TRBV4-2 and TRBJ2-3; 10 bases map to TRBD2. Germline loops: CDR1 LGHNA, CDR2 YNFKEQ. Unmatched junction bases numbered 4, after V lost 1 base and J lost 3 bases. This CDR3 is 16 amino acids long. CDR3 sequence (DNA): TGTGCCAGCAGCCAAGGACGTAGCGGGGGGACAGATACGCAGTATTTT. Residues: CASSQGRSGGTDTQYF.

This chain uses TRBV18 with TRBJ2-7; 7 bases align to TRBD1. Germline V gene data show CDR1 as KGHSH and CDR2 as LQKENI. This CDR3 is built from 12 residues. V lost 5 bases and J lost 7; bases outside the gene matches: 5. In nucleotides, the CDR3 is TGTGCCAGCTCAGACAGGGTCGGGGAGCAGTACTTC. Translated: CASSDRVGEQYF.

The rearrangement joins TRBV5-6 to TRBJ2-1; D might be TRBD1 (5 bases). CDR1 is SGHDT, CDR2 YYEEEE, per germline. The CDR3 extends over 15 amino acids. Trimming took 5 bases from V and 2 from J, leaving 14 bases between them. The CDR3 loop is CASSGIDSTYNEQFF. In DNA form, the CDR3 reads TGTGCCAGCAGTGGGATCGACAGCACCTACAATGAGCAGTTCTTC.

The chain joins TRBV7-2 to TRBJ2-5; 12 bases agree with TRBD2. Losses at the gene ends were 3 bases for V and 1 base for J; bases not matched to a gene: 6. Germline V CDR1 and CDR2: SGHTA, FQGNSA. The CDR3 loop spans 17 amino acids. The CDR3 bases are TGTGCCAGCAGCTTCCGACTAGCGGGGGACATCCAAGAGACCCAGTACTTC. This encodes CASSFRLAGDIQETQYF.

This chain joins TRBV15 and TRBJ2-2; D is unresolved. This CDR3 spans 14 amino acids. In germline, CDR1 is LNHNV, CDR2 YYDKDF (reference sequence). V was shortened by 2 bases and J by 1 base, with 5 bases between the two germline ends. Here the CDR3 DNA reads TGTGCCACCAGCAGAACAAGGAACACCGGGGAGCTGTTTTTT. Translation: CATSRTRNTGELFF.

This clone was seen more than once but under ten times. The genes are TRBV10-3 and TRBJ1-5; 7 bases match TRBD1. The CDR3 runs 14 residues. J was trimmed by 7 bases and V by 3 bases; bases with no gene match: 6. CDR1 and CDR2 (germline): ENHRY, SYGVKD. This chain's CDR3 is CAISERQGYQPQHF. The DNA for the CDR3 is TGTGCCATCAGTGAACGACAGGGCTACCAGCCCCAGCATTTT.

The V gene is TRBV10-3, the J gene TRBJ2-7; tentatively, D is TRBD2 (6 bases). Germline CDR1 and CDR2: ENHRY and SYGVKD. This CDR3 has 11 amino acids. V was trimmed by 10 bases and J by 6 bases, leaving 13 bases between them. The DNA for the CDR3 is TGTGCCAACGGAGGGGTGGGCGAGCAGTACTTC. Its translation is CANGGVGEQYF.

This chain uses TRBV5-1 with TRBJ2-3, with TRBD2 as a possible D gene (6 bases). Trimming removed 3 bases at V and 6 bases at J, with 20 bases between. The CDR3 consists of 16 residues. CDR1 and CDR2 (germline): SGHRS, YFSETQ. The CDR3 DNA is TGCGCCAGCAGCTCGGGACTCTCGACCCCAAGTGATACGCAGTATTTT. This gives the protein CASSSGLSTPSDTQYF.

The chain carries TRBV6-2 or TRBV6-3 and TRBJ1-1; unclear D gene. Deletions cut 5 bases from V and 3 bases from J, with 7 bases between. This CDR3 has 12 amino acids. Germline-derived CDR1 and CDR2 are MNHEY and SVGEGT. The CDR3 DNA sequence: TGTGCCAGCAGTCGGGGTCACACTGAAGCTTTCTTT. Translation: CASSRGHTEAFF.

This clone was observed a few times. The CDR3 nucleotides are TGTGCCAGCAGCTTCGGCCCCAACAGTCCCTATGGCTACACCTTC. Its translation: CASSFGPNSPYGYTF. This chain links TRBV5-6 with TRBJ1-2, with D unresolved. Looked up from germline, CDR1 is SGHDT and CDR2 is YYEEEE. V was pared by 2 bases and J by 4 bases, with 15 bases between. The CDR3 spans 15 residues.

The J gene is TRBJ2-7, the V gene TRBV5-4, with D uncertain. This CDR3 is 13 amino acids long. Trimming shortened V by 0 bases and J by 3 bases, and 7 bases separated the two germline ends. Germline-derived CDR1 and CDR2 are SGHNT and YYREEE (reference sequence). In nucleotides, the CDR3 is TGTGCCAGCAGCTTGGCCCTAAACTACGAGCAGTACTTC. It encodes CASSLALNYEQYF. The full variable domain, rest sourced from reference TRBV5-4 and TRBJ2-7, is ETGVTQSPTHLIKTRGQQVTLRCSSQSGHNTVSWYQQALGQGPQFIFQYYREEENGRGNFPPRFSGLQFPNYSSELNVNALELDDSALYLCASSLALNYEQYFGPGTRLTVT.

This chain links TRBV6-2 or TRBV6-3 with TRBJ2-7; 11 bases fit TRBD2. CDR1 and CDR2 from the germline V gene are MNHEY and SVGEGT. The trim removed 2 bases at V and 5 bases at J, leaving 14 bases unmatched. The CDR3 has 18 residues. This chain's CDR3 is CASSYPTSGASWEDEQYF. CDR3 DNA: TGTGCCAGCAGTTACCCGACTAGCGGGGCGAGTTGGGAAGACGAGCAGTACTTC.

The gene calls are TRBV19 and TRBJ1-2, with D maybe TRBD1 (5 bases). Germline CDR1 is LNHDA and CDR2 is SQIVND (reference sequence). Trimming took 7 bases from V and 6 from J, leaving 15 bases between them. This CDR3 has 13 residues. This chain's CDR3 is CASISGGFDGYTF. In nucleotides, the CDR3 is TGTGCCAGTATTTCGGGGGGGTTTGATGGCTACACCTTC.

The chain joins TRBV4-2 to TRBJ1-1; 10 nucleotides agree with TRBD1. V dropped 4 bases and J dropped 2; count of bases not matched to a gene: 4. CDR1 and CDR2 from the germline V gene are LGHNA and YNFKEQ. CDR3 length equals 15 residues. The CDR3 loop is CASSRGQGENTEAFF. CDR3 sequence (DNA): TGTGCCAGCAGCCGTGGACAGGGGGAAAACACTGAAGCTTTCTTT.

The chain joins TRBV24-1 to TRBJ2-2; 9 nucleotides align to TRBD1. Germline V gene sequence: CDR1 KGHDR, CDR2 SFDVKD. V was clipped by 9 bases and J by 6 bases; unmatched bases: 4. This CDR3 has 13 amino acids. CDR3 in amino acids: CATGQGYPGELFF. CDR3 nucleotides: TGTGCCACCGGACAGGGGTATCCCGGGGAGCTGTTTTTT.

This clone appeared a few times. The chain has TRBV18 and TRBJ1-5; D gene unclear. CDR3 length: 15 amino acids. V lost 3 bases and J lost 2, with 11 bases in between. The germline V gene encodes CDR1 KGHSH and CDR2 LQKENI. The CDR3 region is CASSPTGSGNQPQHF. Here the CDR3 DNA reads TGTGCCAGCTCACCCACGGGATCCGGCAATCAGCCCCAGCATTTT. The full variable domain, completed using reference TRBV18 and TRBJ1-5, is NAGVMQNPRHLVRRRGQEARLRCSPMKGHSHVYWYRQLPEEGLKFMVYLQKENIIDESGMPKERFSAEFPKEGPSILRIQQVVRGDSAAYFCASSPTGSGNQPQHFGDGTRLSIL.

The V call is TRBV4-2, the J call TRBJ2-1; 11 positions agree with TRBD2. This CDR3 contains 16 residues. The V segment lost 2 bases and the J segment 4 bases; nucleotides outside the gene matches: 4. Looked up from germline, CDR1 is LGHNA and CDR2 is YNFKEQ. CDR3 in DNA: TGTGCCAGCAGCCAAACCCTAGCGGGGGGATACAATGAGCAGTTCTTC. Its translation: CASSQTLAGGYNEQFF.

The CDR3 sequence is CASSTPGNTEAFF. CDR3 nucleotide sequence: TGTGCCAGCAGTACCCCCGGGAACACTGAAGCTTTCTTT. The chain employs TRBV12-3 or TRBV12-4 and TRBJ1-1, with unresolved D. This CDR3 spans 13 amino acids. The V gene lost 5 bases and the J gene lost 1 base, with 8 bases spanning the gap.

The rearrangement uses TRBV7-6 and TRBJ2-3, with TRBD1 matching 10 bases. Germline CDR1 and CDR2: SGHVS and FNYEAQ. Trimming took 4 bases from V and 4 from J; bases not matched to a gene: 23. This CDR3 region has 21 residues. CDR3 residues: CASSSGVRGRDRGGRADTQYF. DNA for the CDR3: TGTGCCAGCAGCTCGGGGGTCCGAGGCCGGGACAGGGGAGGTAGAGCAGATACGCAGTATTTT.

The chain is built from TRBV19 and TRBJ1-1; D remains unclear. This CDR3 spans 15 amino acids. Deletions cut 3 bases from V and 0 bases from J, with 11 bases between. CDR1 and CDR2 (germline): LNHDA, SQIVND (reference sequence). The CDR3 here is CASSIMFELNTEAFF. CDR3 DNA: TGTGCCAGTAGTATTATGTTCGAGTTGAACACTGAAGCTTTCTTT.